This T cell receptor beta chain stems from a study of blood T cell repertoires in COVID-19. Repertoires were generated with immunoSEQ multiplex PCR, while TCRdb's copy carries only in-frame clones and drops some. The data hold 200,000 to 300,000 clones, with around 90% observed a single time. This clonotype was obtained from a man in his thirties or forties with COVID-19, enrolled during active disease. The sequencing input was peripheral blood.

The CDR3 is CASSLATGAAYNEQFF. The CDR3 nucleotides read TGTGCCAGCAGCTTAGCGACAGGGGCGGCGTACAATGAGCAGTTCTTC. V is TRBV11-1 and J is TRBJ2-1, with 8 bases lining up with TRBD1. Germline CDR1 is SGHAT and CDR2 is FQDESV (reference sequence). The ends lost 0 bases at V and 4 bases at J; junction bases unmatched: 5. The CDR3 consists of 16 residues.